These T cell receptor beta chains were read from a single sample in a study of cytomegalovirus exposure and HLA in healthy donors. Some clones are missing from TCRdb's copy, which holds only in-frame ones; the method was immunoSEQ multiplex PCR. The sample records approximately 110,000 clones, about 84% being singletons. The sample comprised PBMCs. The receptors shown here come from a man in his forties in good health and CMV-seronegative. The CDR3 runs from the conserved cysteine through the conserved F or W. Each record gives: J gene, D gene, V gene, clone size, CDR3 protein, CDR3 DNA. A D gene is named only where the DNA matches it firmly. Only part of the rows carry a size: once, few, many, or a class if the clone is expanded.

TRBJ1-4 | . | TRBV7-9 | . | CASSLAGHNNEKLFF | TGTGCCAGCAGCTTAGCTGGGCATAACAATGAAAAACTGTTTTTT
TRBJ2-3 | TRBD2 | TRBV7-3 | . | CASSSGTSRSATDTQYF | TGTGCCAGCAGCTCGGGGACTAGCCGATCTGCGACAGATACGCAGTATTTT
TRBJ2-1 | TRBD2 | TRBV29-1 | . | CSVVAGEQFF | TGCAGCGTCGTAGCGGGTGAGCAGTTCTTC
TRBJ2-7 | TRBD2 | TRBV2 | few | CASGAGGHGQYF | TGTGCCAGCGGGGCGGGGGGGCATGGGCAGTACTTC
TRBJ2-5 | . | TRBV2 | . | CASSVLGGETQYF | TGTGCCAGCAGTGTTCTGGGCGGGGAGACCCAGTACTTC
TRBJ1-5 | . | TRBV10-3 | . | CAISRTPSEPQHF | TGTGCCATCAGCAGGACTCCGAGTGAGCCCCAGCATTTT
TRBJ2-7 | . | TRBV6-1 | once | CASSEFEVPYEQYF | TGTGCCAGCAGTGAATTTGAGGTCCCCTACGAGCAGTACTTC
TRBJ1-6 | . | TRBV7-3 | . | CASSLAGSGSPLHF | TGTGCCAGCAGCTTAGCGGGGTCGGGCTCACCCCTCCACTTT
TRBJ1-5 | . | TRBV6-1 | . | CASSEVPGQPQHF | TGTGCCAGCAGTGAGGTACCGGGTCAGCCCCAGCATTTT
TRBJ2-1 | . | TRBV20-1 | . | CSAPRGNEQFF | TGCAGTGCTCCACGAGGCAATGAGCAGTTCTTC
TRBJ2-1 | . | TRBV5-4 | . | CASSLAYGGEQFF | TGTGCCAGCAGCTTGGCCTACGGGGGTGAGCAGTTCTTC
TRBJ2-7 | . | TRBV5-4 | . | CASSPPGRTYEQYF | TGTGCCAGCAGCCCACCAGGCAGAACCTACGAGCAGTACTTC
TRBJ2-3 | TRBD1 | TRBV7-9 | . | CASSLWGQGALGTQYF | TGTGCCAGCAGCTTATGGGGACAGGGGGCATTGGGTACGCAGTATTTT
TRBJ1-1 | . | TRBV27 | . | CASSRGGATEAFF | TGTGCCAGCAGTAGAGGAGGGGCCACGGAAGCTTTCTTT
TRBJ2-2 | . | TRBV7-3 | . | CASSLQGDGELFF | TGTGCCAGCAGCTTACAGGGCGACGGGGAGCTGTTTTTT
TRBJ1-2 | TRBD1 | TRBV7-6 | . | CASSLGGGGYTF | TGTGCCAGCAGCTTAGGAGGGGGCGGCTACACCTTC
TRBJ1-4 | TRBD1 | TRBV6-1 | . | CAGSGTGGGKLFF | TGTGCCGGATCCGGGACAGGAGGTGGAAAACTGTTTTTT
TRBJ1-1 | . | TRBV7-2 | . | CASSPVQVAEAFF | TGTGCCAGCAGCCCAGTTCAGGTGGCCGAAGCTTTCTTT
TRBJ1-2 | TRBD1 | TRBV6-4 | few | CASSDSIGGTGHGYTF | TGTGCCAGCAGTGACTCGATAGGCGGGACAGGGCACGGCTACACCTTC
TRBJ2-3 | . | TRBV29-1 | . | CSVERGFQADTQYF | TGCAGCGTTGAAAGGGGATTTCAGGCAGATACGCAGTATTTT
TRBJ1-1 | . | TRBV28 | . | CASLEAGEAFF | TGTGCCAGCCTCGAGGCCGGTGAAGCTTTCTTT
TRBJ2-2 | . | TRBV7-2 | few | CASSLVQATGELFF | TGTGCCAGCAGCTTAGTCCAGGCAACCGGGGAGCTGTTTTTT
TRBJ2-3 | TRBD1 | TRBV14 | . | CASSQGLSGTGVTDTQYF | TGTGCCAGCAGCCAAGGTCTCTCCGGGACAGGGGTCACAGATACGCAGTATTTT
TRBJ2-7 | TRBD1 | TRBV2 | . | CASRGQGGSYEQYF | TGTGCCAGCAGAGGACAGGGAGGCTCCTACGAGCAGTACTTC
TRBJ2-7 | TRBD1 | TRBV6-5 | . | CASSYSDRGYEQYF | TGTGCCAGCAGTTACTCGGACAGGGGCTACGAGCAGTACTTC
TRBJ2-6 | . | TRBV28 | . | CASRRRDSGANVLTF | TGTGCCAGCAGGAGACGGGACTCTGGGGCCAACGTCCTGACTTTC
TRBJ1-2 | TRBD1 | TRBV11-2 | . | CASSLGGPRDRGHYGYTF | TGTGCCAGCAGCTTAGGAGGCCCTAGGGACAGGGGGCACTATGGCTACACCTTC
TRBJ1-6 | TRBD1 | TRBV4-1 | . | CASSRQGQAPLHF | TGCGCCAGCAGCCGACAGGGCCAGGCACCCCTCCACTTT
TRBJ1-2 | . | TRBV12-2 | . | CASRFRQVLNYGYTF | TGTGCAAGTCGCTTTAGACAGGTCTTAAACTATGGCTACACCTTC
TRBJ2-5 | TRBD2 | TRBV7-2 | . | CASRPRLAGQETQYF | TGTGCCAGCAGGCCAAGACTAGCGGGACAAGAGACCCAGTACTTC
TRBJ2-1 | . | TRBV18 | . | CASSPLSDEQFF | TGTGCCAGCTCACCGCTTAGCGATGAGCAGTTCTTC
TRBJ2-1 | . | TRBV11-2 | . | CASSQQAMTPNEQFF | TGTGCCAGCAGCCAGCAGGCCATGACCCCCAATGAGCAGTTCTTC
TRBJ1-1 | . | TRBV16 | . | CASSHGMGGTEAFF | TGTGCCAGCAGCCACGGGATGGGGGGCACTGAAGCTTTCTTT
TRBJ1-5 | . | TRBV19 | . | CATAGGGGQPQHF | TGTGCCACCGCGGGGGGGGGCGGCCAGCCCCAGCATTTT
TRBJ1-1 | TRBD1 | TRBV7-6 | . | CASSKGASERDRSNTEAFF | TGTGCCAGCAGCAAAGGCGCGTCGGAAAGGGACAGATCTAACACTGAAGCTTTCTTT
TRBJ1-4 | TRBD1 | TRBV7-8 | . | CASSSYRGSSEKLFF | TGTGCCAGCAGCAGTTACAGGGGATCCTCAGAAAAACTGTTTTTT
TRBJ2-1 | TRBD1 | TRBV5-1 | . | CASSLVPRGHNEQFF | TGCGCCAGCAGCTTGGTACCTAGGGGGCACAATGAGCAGTTCTTC
TRBJ2-1 | . | TRBV28 | . | CASRLRTAYNEQFF | TGTGCCAGCCGTTTGCGGACAGCCTACAATGAGCAGTTCTTC
TRBJ2-5 | . | TRBV2 | . | CASSDRDTQETQYF | TGTGCCAGCAGCGATCGGGACACCCAAGAGACCCAGTACTTC
TRBJ1-5 | TRBD1 | TRBV5-1 | . | CVYGRGQKDLNQPQHF | TGCGTCTACGGGAGGGGACAGAAAGACCTCAATCAGCCCCAGCATTTT
TRBJ1-1 | . | TRBV27 | . | CASSFTVMNTEAFF | TGTGCCAGCAGTTTTACAGTCATGAACACTGAAGCTTTCTTT
TRBJ1-2 | TRBD1 | TRBV27 | . | CASSLGQGLYGYTF | TGTGCCAGCAGTTTGGGACAGGGGCTCTATGGCTACACCTTC
TRBJ2-7 | . | TRBV7-9 | . | CASSLADSSYEQYF | TGTGCCAGCAGCTTAGCGGACAGCTCCTACGAGCAGTACTTC
TRBJ2-5 | . | TRBV5-1 | once | CASRAGNQETQYF | TGCGCCAGCAGAGCGGGTAACCAAGAGACCCAGTACTTC
TRBJ1-5 | . | TRBV11-2 | . | CASSLSWESNQPQHF | TGTGCCAGCAGCTTATCTTGGGAGAGCAATCAGCCCCAGCATTTT
TRBJ2-7 | . | TRBV4-2 | . | CASSPFRDTSYEQYF | TGTGCCAGCAGCCCCTTCCGGGACACTTCCTACGAGCAGTACTTC
TRBJ1-1 | . | TRBV4-1 | . | CASSQGAGWFF | TGCGCCAGCAGCCAAGGAGCCGGGTGGTTCTTT